A single T cell receptor (beta chain) is shown here with its context. The target antigen is unknown. One end of the junction fails to match germline, which may point to a read error. Using a constant-region primer together with ProtoScript II reverse transcriptase, TCR beta cDNA was made from about 490 ng of total RNA. Researchers made the TCR beta libraries by running three nested multiplex PCR rounds with slightly modified ARM-PCR. For roughly 10 cycles apiece, the opening two PCR rounds ran with TRBV1-TRBV30 forward primers and a C-beta reverse primer. Using its own MiXCR run on the multiplex PCR reads, TCRdb lists one record per CDR3 protein. The sample carries 55,000 or so distinct CDR3 sequences, 65% to 80% recorded once. This sample was included in a study of tumor-infiltrating lymphocytes in primary liver carcinoma. Study-wide context: The yield of productive TCRbeta reads per sample was roughly 3.5 to 7.13 million and was similar across tissue types. Whole-study results and caveats: Tumors significantly exceeded blood in top-250-clone fraction (p = 0.039). Among top clones, only about 8-24% appeared in all five tumor regions.

Each 20-30 mg portion of unsorted bulk tissue served as the source for co-extraction of RNA and DNA. Each tumor had five separate regions sampled. The CDR3 spans 15 residues. Sequencing was performed on liver tumor tissue from sampling region 2. Subset described: tumor region T2, inferior pole. The chain links TRBV12-3 or TRBV12-4 to TRBJ1-5; D remains ambiguous. The receptor's source is a man aged 35 to 55 with primary liver carcinoma and hepatitis B virus infection. The CDR3, as DNA: TGTGCGAGCACTGTTGGGCAAGGAAGCAATCAGCCCCAGCATTTT. This sequence encodes CASTVGQGSNQPQHF.